The clone carrying this T cell receptor (beta chain) appeared a few times. Antigen specificity is unknown. The data were taken from a study of identical twins. The study's findings and limits: The study based its conclusions on cross-sectional statistical analysis and did not follow the same donors. Partial confounding of zero-insertion analyses by invariant MAIT and iNKT cells was possible.

TCRdb analysed the 5' RACE reads with MiXCR anew, one entry per CDR3 protein. The sample yields 450,000 or so distinct CDR3 sequences, about 14% seen once. The sample was also linked to a second study, of yellow fever vaccine responses in identical twins. That publication notes: Twins reportedly appeared to share part of their vaccine T cell response while keeping part individual.

Sample: CD4+ T cells sorted from blood. This TCR was recovered from a woman aged 18-29 years in good health.

In nucleotides, the CDR3 is TGTGCCAGCAGCTTAGATCACGGGGGGTGGTCCTACAATGAGCAGTTCTTC. Encoded protein: CASSLDHGGWSYNEQFF. The chain links TRBV7-8 to TRBJ2-1; TRBD2 aligns across 7 bases. V lost 1 base to trimming and J lost 1 base; unmatched junction nucleotides: 7. CDR3 length: 17 residues. CDR1 and CDR2 (germline): SGHVS, FQNEAQ. The variable domain in full, with the rest retrieved from reference TRBV7-8 and TRBJ2-1, is GAGVSQSPRYKVAKRGQDVALRCDPISGHVSLFWYQQALGQGPEFLTYFQNEAQLDKSGLPSDRFFAERPEGSVSTLKIQRTQQEDSAVYLCASSLDHGGWSYNEQFFGPGTRLTVL.